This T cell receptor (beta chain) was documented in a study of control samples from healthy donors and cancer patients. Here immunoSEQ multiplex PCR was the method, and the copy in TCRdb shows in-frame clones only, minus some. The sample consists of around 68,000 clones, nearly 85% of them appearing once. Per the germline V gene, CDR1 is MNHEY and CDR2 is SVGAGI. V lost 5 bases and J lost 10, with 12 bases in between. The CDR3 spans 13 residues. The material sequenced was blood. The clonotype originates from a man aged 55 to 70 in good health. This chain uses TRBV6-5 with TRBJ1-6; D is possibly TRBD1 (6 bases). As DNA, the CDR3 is TGTGCCAGCAGTACATACAGGGAATCACCCCTCCACTTT. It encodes CASSTYRESPLHF.